The 21 T cell receptor beta chains listed next were all sequenced from one sample in a study of neurological immune-mediated disorders. TCRdb re-analysed the 5' RACE reads in MiXCR, keeping a single row per CDR3 protein. The table records roughly 98,000 distinct CDR3 sequences, approximately 13% of them present only once. Described time point: longitudinal time-point 2. Source material: PBMCs. All receptors come from a female donor with HTLV-1-associated myelopathy (HAM/TSP).

This clonotype was seen many times. The J gene is TRBJ1-2, the V gene TRBV6-1, with 8 bases that match TRBD1. Germline assignment: CDR1 MNHNS and CDR2 SASEGT. V dropped 2 bases and J dropped 6; count of bases not matched to a gene: 5. The CDR3 has 14 amino acids. The CDR3 reads CASSERTGRDGYTF. For the CDR3, the DNA is TGTGCCAGCAGTGAACGGACAGGGCGGGATGGCTACACCTTC.

This clonotype was picked up many times. The chain joins TRBV20-1 to TRBJ2-1; 13 nucleotides line up with TRBD2. The ends lost 2 bases at V and 5 bases at J; junction bases unmatched: 6. The CDR3 loop spans 16 amino acids. The germline gives CDR1 DFQATT, CDR2 SNEGSKA (reference sequence). The CDR3 sequence is CSARNRLAGGNNEQFF. CDR3 nucleotides: TGCAGTGCTAGAAACCGACTAGCGGGGGGCAACAATGAGCAGTTCTTC.

This clonotype appeared many times. The CDR3 nucleotides read TGTGCCACCAGCAGAGATATCCGGGGGCCTGGGGCCAACGTCCTGACTTTC. Protein product: CATSRDIRGPGANVLTF. This rearrangement joins TRBV15 to TRBJ2-6; either TRBD1 or TRBD2 may fit D (6 bases each). This CDR3 has 17 residues. Germline V gene data show CDR1 as LNHNV and CDR2 as YYDKDF (reference sequence). V shed 0 bases and J shed 2 bases, with 11 bases lying between them.

This clonotype was recorded at least ten times. The V and J genes are TRBV28 and TRBJ2-3; 7 bases line up with TRBD2. The CDR3 length is 16 residues. The junction had 8 bases not matched to a gene; V was cut back by 4 bases and J by 1 base. The V gene's germline CDR1 is MDHEN and CDR2 SYDVKM. The CDR3 region has the DNA TGTGCCAGCAGTTCCCCTTTCAGCGGGGGCACAGATACGCAGTATTTT. Its protein product is CASSSPFSGGTDTQYF.

The chain uses TRBV5-5 and TRBJ2-7; 7 bases are shared with TRBD1. Unmatched junction bases numbered 15, after V lost 6 bases and J lost 3 bases. The CDR3 length is 16 residues. Germline loops: CDR1 SGHKS, CDR2 YYEKEE (reference sequence). In nucleotides, the CDR3 is TGTGCCAGCAACTCGGACAGGCTAACCAGGGGCTACGAGCAGTACTTC. The encoded protein is CASNSDRLTRGYEQYF.

This clonotype was observed at least ten times. The chain joins TRBV7-9 to TRBJ2-1; no definite D call. The CDR3 runs to 13 residues. Germline CDR1 reads SEHNR; CDR2 reads FQNEAQ (reference sequence). V gave up 1 base and J gave up 9 bases, with 10 bases separating them. The CDR3 region has the DNA TGTGCCAGCAGCTTAGACCCCCGTGGTGAGCAGTTCTTC. It translates to CASSLDPRGEQFF.

This clonotype was counted many times. The chain has TRBV11-2 and TRBJ2-1; TRBD2 agrees at 10 bases. This CDR3 comprises 15 residues. Germline CDR1 SGHAT, CDR2 FQNNGV. V was clipped by 8 bases and J by 7 bases; unmatched bases: 11. The CDR3 here is CASQKSGGGSNEQFF. The DNA for the CDR3 is TGTGCCAGCCAAAAAAGCGGGGGGGGTTCGAATGAGCAGTTCTTC.

The genes are TRBV28 and TRBJ2-7; possibly TRBD1 for D (6 bases). Looked up from germline, CDR1 is MDHEN and CDR2 is SYDVKM. This CDR3 has 14 amino acids. Trimming shortened V by 6 bases and J by 3 bases, and 15 bases separated the two germline ends. Here the CDR3 DNA reads TGTGCCAGCAGGAGATCAGGGGCACTCTACGAGCAGTACTTC. It codes for CASRRSGALYEQYF. Looking up the rest from reference TRBV28 and TRBJ2-7 gives the full variable domain: DVKVTQSSRYLVKRTGEKVFLECVQDMDHENMFWYRQDPGLGLRLIYFSYDVKMKEKGDIPEGYSVSREKKERFSLILESASTNQTSMYLCASRRSGALYEQYFGPGTRLTVT.

The CDR3 bases are TGTGCCAGCAGCCAAGAGAGGGCGTCTGGAAACACCATATATTTT. Translation gives CASSQERASGNTIYF. The chain uses TRBV4-2 and TRBJ1-3; D gene unclear. Looked up from germline, CDR1 is LGHNA and CDR2 is YNFKEQ. V was trimmed by 0 bases and J by 1 base, leaving 7 bases between them. The CDR3 is made up of 15 amino acids.

This clonotype was observed at least ten times. V and J are TRBV29-1 and TRBJ2-1, with TRBD1 matching 10 bases. This CDR3 region has 17 residues. CDR1 SQVTM and CDR2 ANQGSEA come from the germline V gene. The V and J ends lost 0 bases and 8 bases, in that order; junction bases with no gene match: 13. The CDR3 coding sequence is TGCAGCGTTGAAGATGCCTCCGGGACAGGGGTCGTGGATGAGCAGTTCTTC. Translation gives CSVEDASGTGVVDEQFF.

The V gene is TRBV29-1, the J gene TRBJ1-6; no definite D call. The germline V gene has CDR1 SQVTM and CDR2 ANQGSEA. V was cut by 6 bases and J by 7 bases, with 16 bases left in between. This CDR3 is built from 14 residues. The CDR3 DNA follows: TGCAGCGTACCCGGACCGAACCCAAATTCACCCCTCCACTTT. Protein product: CSVPGPNPNSPLHF.

The sample holds many counts of this clonotype. J is TRBJ2-2 and V is TRBV28; tentatively, D is TRBD2 (6 bases). This CDR3 region has 14 residues. Germline CDR1 is MDHEN and CDR2 is SYDVKM. Trimming took off 5 bases at V and 9 bases at J, with 16 bases between the two ends. CDR3 sequence reads: CASSPPGANRELFF. For the CDR3, the DNA is TGTGCCAGCAGTCCCCCGGGAGCGAACAGGGAGCTGTTTTTT.

This clonotype was counted ten times or more. The genes are TRBV20-1 and TRBJ1-2; 8 bases map to TRBD1. Germline V gene sequence: CDR1 DFQATT, CDR2 SNEGSKA (reference sequence). The ends lost 5 bases at V and 8 bases at J; junction bases unmatched: 16. The CDR3 covers 15 residues. DNA of the CDR3: TGCAGTGCTTCCATCATAGGGACAGGCTCGAGGGGCTACACCTTC. It encodes CSASIIGTGSRGYTF.

Ten or more counts support this clonotype. V usage is TRBV5-5 and J usage is TRBJ2-3; D is uncertain. CDR1 is SGHKS and CDR2 is YYEKEE in the germline V gene (reference sequence). The CDR3 is 15 residues long. The V and J ends lost 4 bases and 6 bases respectively, with 18 bases between them. CDR3 protein: CASSALSLSADTQYF. The CDR3 bases are TGTGCCAGCAGCGCGTTAAGTCTATCCGCGGATACGCAGTATTTT.

Points on this clonotype: A read error is possible here, since a much larger clone lies one base away. J is TRBJ1-2 and V is TRBV27; TRBD1 aligns across 7 bases. V was clipped by 4 bases and J by 6 bases; unmatched bases: 5. The CDR3 contains 13 residues. Germline CDR1 reads MNHEY; CDR2 reads SMNVEV (reference sequence). The CDR3 spells CASSYRTGDGYTF. CDR3 nucleotide sequence: TGTGCCAGCAGTTATCGGACAGGCGATGGCTACACCTTC.

At least ten counts were recorded for this clonotype. V is TRBV5-1 and J is TRBJ1-4, with D uncertain. V was pared by 0 bases and J by 8 bases, with 8 bases between. Germline CDR1 and CDR2: SGHRS and YFSETQ. The CDR3 consists of 13 residues. DNA for the CDR3: TGCGCCAGCAGCTTGGATGTAGGGGAAAAACTGTTTTTT. Residues: CASSLDVGEKLFF.

This clonotype occurred many times. V is TRBV27 and J is TRBJ1-1; TRBD1 is a possible D gene (5 bases). The CDR3 length is 13 residues. Between the trimmed V and J ends, which lost 6 bases and 4 bases, there was a span of 12 bases. Germline V CDR1 and CDR2: MNHEY, SMNVEV (reference sequence). The CDR3 here is CASRQLGGTEAFF. CDR3 sequence (DNA): TGTGCCAGCAGACAGCTCGGGGGCACTGAAGCTTTCTTT.

This clonotype was found many times. The chain uses TRBV3-1 and TRBJ2-6, with a possible D match to TRBD2 (6 bases). The CDR3 extends over 15 amino acids. V lost 4 bases, J lost 1 base, and 8 bases lay in between. Germline assignment: CDR1 LGHDT and CDR2 YNNKEL (reference sequence). The CDR3 sequence: CASSPGLSGANVLTF. CDR3 bases: TGTGCCAGCAGCCCGGGACTTTCTGGGGCCAACGTCCTGACTTTC.

This clonotype was seen repeatedly, ten times or more. The chain links TRBV28 to TRBJ1-5; D remains unclear. This CDR3 spans 12 amino acids. V was cut by 4 bases and J by 9 bases, with 10 bases left in between. Per germline, CDR1 MDHEN and CDR2 SYDVKM. The CDR3 DNA is TGTGCCAGCAGTTGGTTTGAGCGGCCCCAGCATTTT. Amino acids: CASSWFERPQHF.

This clonotype showed up many times. This chain connects TRBV5-6 to TRBJ1-2; no clear D. This CDR3 comprises 14 residues. Trimming shortened V by 0 bases and J by 4 bases, and 10 bases separated the two germline ends. Germline V CDR1 and CDR2: SGHDT, YYEEEE. In nucleotides, the CDR3 is TGTGCCAGCAGCTTGGACCCAGTCACCTATGGCTACACCTTC. Translated, it gives CASSLDPVTYGYTF.

This clonotype was seen many times. This chain connects TRBV4-1 to TRBJ2-2; possible D gene TRBD2, 6 bases. Looked up from germline, CDR1 is MGHRA and CDR2 is YSYEKL. Trimming shortened V by 6 bases and J by 6 bases, and 14 bases separated the two germline ends. The CDR3 consists of 14 residues. Written as DNA, the CDR3 is TGCGCCAGCAGTCGGGGGACGTACCCCGGGGAGCTGTTTTTT. It translates to CASSRGTYPGELFF.